One TCR beta chain is described in this entry. The target antigen is unknown. A read error may account for a junction end that differs from germline. Treatment defined: oral pan-JAK inhibitor, 5-10 mg twice daily. This record comes from a study of CD8+ T cells in alopecia areata. As for the study in general: The drug, oral tofacitinib, was given to treated patients at 5 to 10 mg twice daily.

Looked up from germline, CDR1 is SQVTM and CDR2 is ANQGSEA. The CDR3 runs 14 residues. Once RNA had been extracted, it was reverse transcribed into cDNA to act as the sequencing template. Sequenced by immunoSEQ multiplex PCR; TCRdb stores in-frame clones only, minus some. This sample carries some 150,000 clones, about four fifths of them seen once, and the ten largest clones take more than 20%. Whole-study findings and limits: Expanded CD8+ clones among the top 100, as well as scalp clonality, were significantly decreased by tofacitinib.

The sequence came from a human donor with alopecia areata. The sequencing used CD8+ T cells sorted from blood, collected at week 4, from a patient treated with tofacitinib. This chain connects TRBV29-1 to TRBJ1-2, with 8 bases identical to TRBD1. This CDR3 reads CSVEGQGAFYGYTF. In DNA, the CDR3 is TGCAGCGTCGAAGGGCAGGGGGCGTTCTATGGCTACACCTTC.